A selection of T cell receptor beta chains follows, all from one sample in a study of T-cell reconstitution after alpha-beta-depleted transplantation in children. TCRdb re-derived calls from the PCR reads in MiXCR, one entry per CDR3 protein. Of 540,000 or so distinct CDR3 sequences listed, about 23% are singletons. The material sequenced was PBMCs, mostly from graft donor cells, taken 360 days after TCRalphabeta/CD19-depleted stem cell transplant. Every receptor here comes from a boy under three years old who had a stem cell transplant for acute myeloid leukemia, so the T cells may come from the graft donor. Both conserved end residues are part of each CDR3. The D gene is left open where the match is weak. Rows give clone size only sometimes, using once, few, many, or a class for an expanded clone.

J gene,V gene,clone size,D gene,CDR3 DNA,CDR3 protein
TRBJ2-2,TRBV6-1,once,.,TGTGCCAGCAGTCAAGAAATCATCAGGGTTATGAACACCGGGGAGCTGTTTTTT,CASSQEIIRVMNTGELFF
TRBJ1-1,TRBV7-2,few,.,TGTGCCAGCAGCGCCCAAGGAGGGACTGAAGCTTTCTTT,CASSAQGGTEAFF
TRBJ2-3,TRBV6-1,many,.,TGTGCCAGCAGTCCCCTCCGAGGGGATACGCAGTATTTT,CASSPLRGDTQYF
TRBJ2-7,TRBV12-5,many,.,TGTGCTAGTGGTTTAGGGGGGTACGAGCAGTACTTC,CASGLGGYEQYF
TRBJ2-1,TRBV2,few,.,TGTGCCAGCAGAGAAGTCGGAGGGCGGGATGAGCAGTTCTTC,CASREVGGRDEQFF
TRBJ1-2,TRBV20-1,.,.,TGCAGTGCTAGGGGGGGGGCCCGGAAAATTAACTATGGCTACACCTTC,CSARGGARKINYGYTF
TRBJ1-3,TRBV29-1,.,.,TGCAGCGTTGGGCAGGCGGGAAACACCATATATTTT,CSVGQAGNTIYF
TRBJ2-7,TRBV11-2,.,.,TGTGCCAGCAGCTTAGATTCAGGGGGGGCGCTGGAGCAGTACTTC,CASSLDSGGALEQYF
TRBJ2-2,TRBV7-7,.,.,TGTGCCAGCGCCTCTCCATCTAACACCGGGGAGCTGTTTTTT,CASASPSNTGELFF
TRBJ2-7,TRBV6-1,.,TRBD2,TGTGCCAGCAGCCTATGGGGGGGTCGTAACGAGCAGTACTTC,CASSLWGGRNEQYF
TRBJ1-2,TRBV4-2,once,TRBD1,TGTGCCAGCAGCCAAACCGGACAGGGGGATTTTGGCTACACCTTC,CASSQTGQGDFGYTF
TRBJ2-1,TRBV12-3/TRBV12-4,few,TRBD2,TGTGCCAGCAGCCCTACTAGCGGGGTTCACAATGAGCAGTTCTTC,CASSPTSGVHNEQFF
TRBJ1-5,TRBV4-1,many,.,TGCGCCAGCAGCCAAGTGCGCCGTCAGCCCCAGCATTTT,CASSQVRRQPQHF
TRBJ2-5,TRBV29-1,many,TRBD1,TGCAGCGCCCGGACAGGGACAGAGACCCAGTACTTC,CSARTGTETQYF
TRBJ2-3,TRBV28,once,TRBD2,TGTGCCAGCAGTTTACCTACTAGCGGGGGGAATGAAGGGACAGATACGCAGTATTTT,CASSLPTSGGNEGTDTQYF
TRBJ2-3,TRBV30,.,.,TGTGCCTGGAGTGTTGGGGCAGGGGGGAGCACAGATACGCAGTATTTT,CAWSVGAGGSTDTQYF
TRBJ2-7,TRBV5-1,.,TRBD1,TGCGCCAGCAGCCGCCGGACAGGGGCGCCCTACGAGCAGTACTTC,CASSRRTGAPYEQYF
TRBJ2-1,TRBV29-1,many,.,TGCAGCGTTCGTGGACTCCATTACAATGAGCAGTTCTTC,CSVRGLHYNEQFF
TRBJ2-1,TRBV20-1,.,TRBD2,TGCAGTGCTAAAGGGCTGATCTTAAGCGGGGGGGCCGCGTATGGTGAGCAGTTCTTC,CSAKGLILSGGAAYGEQFF
TRBJ2-4,TRBV6-2/TRBV6-3,once,.,TGTGCCAGCAGTTATGAGGCGGGATTCAAAAACATTCAGTACTTC,CASSYEAGFKNIQYF
TRBJ2-2,TRBV4-2,.,.,TGTGCCAGCAGCCAAACCCCGGTCCCCAGGATCGGGGAGCTGTTTTTT,CASSQTPVPRIGELFF
TRBJ2-5,TRBV5-1,.,TRBD2,TGCGCCAGCAGCTTGGGACTAGCGGGGCCCCAAGAGACCCAGTACTTC,CASSLGLAGPQETQYF
TRBJ2-1,TRBV12-3/TRBV12-4,few,.,TGTGCCAGCAGTTCCCCTTCGGAGGCGGAGAATGAGCAGTTCTTC,CASSSPSEAENEQFF
TRBJ2-3,TRBV11-2,few,TRBD2,TGTGCCAGCAGCCTCCTACTAGCGGGGGGCCCCACAGATACGCAGTATTTT,CASSLLLAGGPTDTQYF
TRBJ1-4,TRBV6-5,.,.,TGTGCCAGCAGTTACTTTACGGGAGAGGGGAATGAAAAACTGTTTTTT,CASSYFTGEGNEKLFF
TRBJ1-5,TRBV20-1,few,.,TGCAGTGCTGGGTACGGACGGCAGCCCCAGCATTTT,CSAGYGRQPQHF
TRBJ2-1,TRBV12-3/TRBV12-4,.,.,TGTGCCAGCCTCCCCGCTTCGGGTGAGCAGTTCTTC,CASLPASGEQFF
TRBJ1-3,TRBV29-1,few,.,TGCAGCGCTTCGACCAGCAGCCTTCCTGGAAACACCATATATTTT,CSASTSSLPGNTIYF
TRBJ2-3,TRBV29-1,many,TRBD2,TGCAGCTCGAGGATCGGGGGGAACACAGATACGCAGTATTTT,CSSRIGGNTDTQYF
TRBJ1-2,TRBV12-3/TRBV12-4,few,.,TGTGCCAGCAGCCCTCAGGGACCCCATGGCTACACCTTC,CASSPQGPHGYTF
TRBJ2-1,TRBV6-1,few,TRBD1,TGTGCCAGCGGAGGTGGGACAGGGGGCAATGAGCAGTTCTTC,CASGGGTGGNEQFF
TRBJ2-4,TRBV6-5,.,.,TGTGCCAGCAGTTGGACCGAGGTAGTCAAAAACATTCAGTACTTC,CASSWTEVVKNIQYF
TRBJ2-3,TRBV20-1,few,.,TGCAGTGCAGAAAAACCAAGGGGGAGGAGGACAGATACGCAGTATTTT,CSAEKPRGRRTDTQYF
TRBJ2-1,TRBV5-1,few,.,TGCGCCAGCAGCTTGGAAGTAATAGAAACCGGCGATGAGCAGTTCTTC,CASSLEVIETGDEQFF
TRBJ2-7,TRBV4-3,few,.,TGCGCCAGCAGCCAAGATACGGCCTACGAGCAGTACTTC,CASSQDTAYEQYF
TRBJ2-1,TRBV4-3,.,.,TGCGCCAGCAGCCCATCGGAGAGGTACGACAATGAGCAGTTCTTC,CASSPSERYDNEQFF
TRBJ2-5,TRBV20-1,.,.,TGCAGTGCTAGGAAGGGGTTAGCAGGAGAGACCCAGTACTTC,CSARKGLAGETQYF
TRBJ1-1,TRBV29-1,many,.,TGCAGCGCCGGGGATTTAAACACTGAAGCTTTCTTT,CSAGDLNTEAFF
TRBJ2-3,TRBV20-1,.,.,TGCAGTGCCGATCCGGACCGGGATACGCAGTATTTT,CSADPDRDTQYF
TRBJ2-7,TRBV12-3/TRBV12-4,.,.,TGTGCCAGCAGTTTAGGGGCCTCCAGGTTCCGCGAGCAGTACTTC,CASSLGASRFREQYF
TRBJ2-7,TRBV20-1,.,TRBD1,TGCAGTGCTAAGAGGCAGGGGGCCCCCTTTAGCTTTTACGAGCAGTACTTC,CSAKRQGAPFSFYEQYF
TRBJ1-1,TRBV20-1,many,.,TGCAGTGCCCATAGAGGGTGGAACACTGAAGCTTTCTTT,CSAHRGWNTEAFF
TRBJ1-3,TRBV12-3/TRBV12-4,.,.,TGTGCCAGCAGTTTGAAAAACACCATATATTTT,CASSLKNTIYF
TRBJ2-1,TRBV6-5,few,.,TGTGCCAGCAGTTACATGAGAAGCTCCTACAATGAGCAGTTCTTC,CASSYMRSSYNEQFF
TRBJ2-1,TRBV5-5,.,.,TGTGCCAGCAGCTCGACCCCGGTGGGGGGGCCATCCAATGAGCAGTTCTTC,CASSSTPVGGPSNEQFF
TRBJ1-5,TRBV6-5,.,.,TGTGCCAGCAGTTACCGGTGGGGGGGGCAGCCCCAGCATTTT,CASSYRWGGQPQHF
TRBJ2-3,TRBV11-1,many,TRBD2,TGTGCCAGCAGCTTACCCAGCGGGGTGAGCACAGATACGCAGTATTTT,CASSLPSGVSTDTQYF
TRBJ2-7,TRBV4-1,once,TRBD1,TGCGCCAGCAGCCAAGATAGGACAGGGACCTACGAGCAGTACTTC,CASSQDRTGTYEQYF
TRBJ2-7,TRBV20-1,once,TRBD1,TGCAGTGCTAGAAGACAGGGGGCTATCCAATACGAGCAGTACTTC,CSARRQGAIQYEQYF
TRBJ2-7,TRBV20-1,.,.,TGCAGTGCTAGAGCGAGCACCTCGCCTTACGAGCAGTACTTC,CSARASTSPYEQYF
TRBJ2-7,TRBV7-9,many,.,TGTGCCAGCAGCCCCCAGCTCTACAGGGACGAGCAGTACTTC,CASSPQLYRDEQYF